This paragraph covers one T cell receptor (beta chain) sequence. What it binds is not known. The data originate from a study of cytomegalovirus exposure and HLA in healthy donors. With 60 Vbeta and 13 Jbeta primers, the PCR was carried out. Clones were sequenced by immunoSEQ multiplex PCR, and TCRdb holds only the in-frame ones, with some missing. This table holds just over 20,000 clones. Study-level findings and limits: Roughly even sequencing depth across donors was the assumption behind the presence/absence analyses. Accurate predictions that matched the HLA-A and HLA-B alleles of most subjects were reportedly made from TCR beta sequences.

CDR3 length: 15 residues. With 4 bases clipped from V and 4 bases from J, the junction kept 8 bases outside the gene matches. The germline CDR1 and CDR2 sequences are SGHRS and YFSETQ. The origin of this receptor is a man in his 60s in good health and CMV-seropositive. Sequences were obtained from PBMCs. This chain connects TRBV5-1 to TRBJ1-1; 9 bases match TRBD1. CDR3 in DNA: TGCGCCAGCAGCACCCGACAGGGGGAAGCCACTGAAGCTTTCTTT. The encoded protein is CASSTRQGEATEAFF.